This T cell receptor (beta chain) was found in a study of blood T cell repertoires in COVID-19. For the study at large: The United States, Italy and Spain supplied acute and convalescent COVID-19 samples. PBMCs, B-cell-depleted T cells, or T cells were the source of the cDNA or gDNA that made up the material.

Per the study methods: Researchers report that nucleated cell counts were estimated from reference gene primer amplification. Generated by immunoSEQ multiplex PCR, the TCRdb table keeps only in-frame clones and is missing some. V, J and clone size are those of that table, while D and trimming were read from the DNA. The data show fewer than 250,000 clones, with 88% seen just once and roughly 1.7% held by the top ten. This clone came up once. This clonotype originated in a man between 65 and 85 years old with acute or convalescent COVID-19. The specimen sequenced was peripheral blood.

This CDR3 reads CASSQAGLAGGLKETQYF. The CDR3 DNA reads as TGTGCCAGCAGCCAAGCGGGACTAGCGGGAGGGCTTAAAGAGACCCAGTACTTC. The chain joins TRBV4-2 to TRBJ2-5; 16 bases agree with TRBD2. The CDR3 is 18 amino acids. In germline, CDR1 is LGHNA, CDR2 YNFKEQ. The V gene end was trimmed by 1 base and the J gene end by 3 bases; junction bases not matched to a gene: 5.